This is a list of T cell receptor beta chains from one sample in a study of blood T cell repertoires in COVID-19. Libraries were prepared by immunoSEQ multiplex PCR; TCRdb keeps only in-frame clonotypes and omits some of them. The table lists 300,000 to 500,000 clones, over 75% of them singletons. Sequenced sample: PBMCs or T cells enriched from blood (not recorded which). The receptors were sampled from a woman in her 30s with acute COVID-19. CDR3s leave out the opening cysteine and the closing phenylalanine or tryptophan. Each record gives: V gene, CDR3 protein.

V: TRBV6-4
CDR3: ASSALVGDSYGYT

V: TRBV15
CDR3: ATSRGSGGMKQY

V: TRBV6-6
CDR3: ASSPLGQALLSNQPQH

V: TRBV29-1
CDR3: SVESGVSYNEQF

V: TRBV5-8
CDR3: ASATGATTEAF

V: TRBV29-1
CDR3: SGTQGGNTEAF

V: TRBV27
CDR3: ASSSSTANYGYT

V: TRBV28
CDR3: ASSFVGGSGRRSYEQY

V: TRBV19
CDR3: ASSPSGAGGEKLF

V: TRBV29-1
CDR3: SVGQGNQPQH

V: TRBV19
CDR3: ASSANSGGYYNEQF

V: TRBV4-1
CDR3: ASSQADRDQETQY

V: TRBV6-5
CDR3: ASTLSGGRNEQF

V: TRBV9
CDR3: ASSVADRGSTDTQY

V: TRBV24-1
CDR3: ATSDPGREGEKLF

V: TRBV7-3
CDR3: ASSLMGLPDTQY

V: TRBV19
CDR3: ASSIDSGVYNEQF

V: TRBV19
CDR3: ASNDRGRGDTIY

V: TRBV30
CDR3: AWSVGPRPAE

V: TRBV7-9
CDR3: ASSLSTSGVRDTQY

V: TRBV18
CDR3: ASSPAGANYGYT